Listed here are 17 T cell receptor beta chains from one sample, sequenced in a study of spatial heterogeneity in lung cancer. Time point specified: sample taken at primary tumor resection. TCRdb used MiXCR to reprocess the 5' RACE reads, holding one entry per CDR3 protein. The sample records some 39,000 distinct CDR3 sequences, about 6.8% being singletons. The source was PBMCs, collected at surgery. These receptors all stem from a female donor with early-stage non-small cell lung cancer.

The CDR3 region is CASSLVASGGYNEQFF. The CDR3 DNA reads as TGCGCCAGCAGCTTGGTCGCTAGCGGGGGTTACAATGAGCAGTTCTTC. The V call is TRBV5-1, the J call TRBJ2-1; 10 positions match TRBD2. The V gene end was trimmed by 0 bases and the J gene end by 4 bases; junction bases not matched to a gene: 4. The CDR3 is 16 residues long. Germline-derived CDR1 and CDR2 are SGHRS and YFSETQ.

This clonotype was recorded a few times. This rearrangement joins TRBV5-4 to TRBJ2-1, with no clear D. The V gene lost 2 bases and the J gene lost 0 bases, with 9 bases spanning the gap. This CDR3 region has 15 residues. The V gene's germline CDR1 is SGHNT and CDR2 YYREEE (reference sequence). CDR3 loop: CASSLPDPSYNEQFF. Here the CDR3 DNA reads TGTGCCAGCAGCTTACCCGACCCCTCCTACAATGAGCAGTTCTTC.

Many counts were recorded for this clonotype. This chain uses TRBV13 with TRBJ1-2; D is unresolved. The CDR3 sequence is 13 residues long. Trimming removed 4 bases at V and 4 bases at J, with 10 bases between. Germline assignment: CDR1 PRHDT and CDR2 FYEKMQ (reference sequence). DNA for the CDR3: TGTGCCAGCAGCTCAAGTGGTTTCTATGGCTACACCTTC. It yields the protein CASSSSGFYGYTF.

This clonotype showed up many times. The rearrangement joins TRBV9 to TRBJ1-2; tentatively, D is TRBD1 (5 bases). The germline V gene encodes CDR1 SGDLS and CDR2 YYNGEE. This CDR3 region has 14 residues. The V end was cut by 1 base, the J end by 6 bases, with 13 bases between. The CDR3 sequence: CASSVFREGNGYTF. CDR3 bases: TGTGCCAGCAGCGTATTCAGGGAGGGTAATGGCTACACCTTC.

This clonotype was detected many times. This chain joins TRBV7-2 and TRBJ2-4; D tentatively reads TRBD1 or TRBD2 (6 bases each). Germline values: CDR1 SGHTA, CDR2 FQGNSA. The CDR3 contains 13 residues. Trimming removed 2 bases from V and 12 bases from J, with 14 bases in between. The CDR3 region is CASSLTGRPPQYF. DNA for the CDR3: TGTGCCAGCAGCTTAACAGGGAGGCCACCTCAGTACTTC. Full variable domain (remainder filled in from reference TRBV7-2 and TRBJ2-4): GAGVSQSPSNKVTEKGKDVELRCDPISGHTALYWYRQSLGQGLEFLIYFQGNSAPDKSGLPSDRFSAERTGGSVSTLTIQRTQQEDSAVYLCASSLTGRPPQYFGAGTRLSVL.

At least ten counts were recorded for this clonotype. J is TRBJ1-5 and V is TRBV24-1; D is unclear. The CDR3 has 15 amino acids. Trimming removed 2 bases from V and 2 bases from J, with 9 bases in between. The V gene's germline CDR1 is KGHDR and CDR2 SFDVKD. In DNA form, the CDR3 reads TGTGCCACCAGTGATTCCCTCGGGGGCAATCAGCCCCAGCATTTT. This encodes CATSDSLGGNQPQHF.

This clonotype was recorded at least ten times. The chain has TRBV27 and TRBJ2-7, with 11 bases lining up with TRBD2. The J segment lost 2 bases and the V segment lost 6 bases, leaving 9 bases of the junction unmatched. The CDR3 has 16 residues. CDR1 MNHEY and CDR2 SMNVEV come from the germline V gene (reference sequence). The CDR3 DNA reads as TGTGCCAGCAGACAAGAACTAGCGGGGGTAACCTACGAGCAGTACTTC. Translating it yields CASRQELAGVTYEQYF.

The table lists this clonotype with many counts. The gene calls are TRBV28 and TRBJ2-2; D gene uncertain. The V end lost 9 bases, the J end lost 4 bases, and 6 bases lay between the germline ends. The CDR3 has 11 amino acids. Germline CDR1 reads MDHEN; CDR2 reads SYDVKM. The CDR3 protein is CARKITGELFF. CDR3 DNA sequence: TGTGCCAGGAAGATCACCGGGGAGCTGTTTTTT.

This clonotype showed up many times. The chain joins TRBV13 to TRBJ2-6, with a possible D match to TRBD1 (6 bases). Germline V lookup: CDR1 PRHDT, CDR2 FYEKMQ (reference sequence). The V gene lost 5 bases and the J gene lost 0 bases, with 11 bases spanning the gap. There are 16 residues in the CDR3. The CDR3 region has the DNA TGTGCCAGCAGCGTGGACAGCTACTCTGGGGCCAACGTCCTGACTTTC. It specifies CASSVDSYSGANVLTF.

There are many counts of this clonotype. The rearrangement uses TRBV27 and TRBJ2-1; D is possibly TRBD2 (6 bases). Germline V gene lookup returns CDR1 MNHEY and CDR2 SMNVEV (reference sequence). The CDR3 spans 13 residues. V lost 0 bases to trimming and J lost 7 bases, with 7 bases between them. This CDR3 reads CASSLSAGNEQFF. Here the CDR3 DNA reads TGTGCCAGCAGTTTATCCGCGGGGAATGAGCAGTTCTTC.

The V gene is TRBV19, the J gene TRBJ1-5; 10 bases line up with TRBD1. The CDR3 covers 16 residues. The junction had 7 bases not matched to a gene; V was cut back by 6 bases and J by 2 bases. Germline loops: CDR1 LNHDA, CDR2 SQIVND (reference sequence). CDR3 sequence (DNA): TGTGCCAGTAGCCGAGAGGACAGGGGGGGCAATCAGCCCCAGCATTTT. Protein sequence: CASSREDRGGNQPQHF.

The chain employs TRBV2 and TRBJ2-2; unclear D gene. V lost 5 bases and J 7 bases, leaving 20 bases between the germline ends. The CDR3 covers 16 residues. Germline V lookup: CDR1 SNHLY, CDR2 FYNNEI. Written as DNA, the CDR3 is TGTGCCAGCAGTTCCAAGAGCGCGCAGTCACACGGGGAGCTGTTTTTT. This codes for CASSSKSAQSHGELFF.

This clonotype has a count of ten or more. The J gene is TRBJ1-5, the V gene TRBV6-5; TRBD1 aligns across 9 bases. V lost 6 bases and J lost 6; bases outside the gene matches: 6. CDR3 length equals 14 residues. From germline, CDR1 is MNHEY and CDR2 SVGAGI. The chain's CDR3 is CASRKGQGGQPQHF. The CDR3, as DNA: TGTGCCAGCAGGAAGGGACAGGGAGGTCAGCCCCAGCATTTT.

The table lists this clonotype with many counts. The chain has TRBV5-1 and TRBJ1-5; 7 bases align to TRBD1. This CDR3 spans 16 amino acids. Germline loops: CDR1 SGHRS, CDR2 YFSETQ. The junction had 7 bases not matched to a gene; V was cut back by 0 bases and J by 4 bases. The DNA of the CDR3 is TGCGCCAGCAGCTTGGGCTCAGGCAGGGGGAATCAGCCCCAGCATTTT. It encodes CASSLGSGRGNQPQHF.

This clonotype was detected ten times or more. V and J are TRBV5-8 and TRBJ1-5; D is unclear. The CDR3 has 15 amino acids. Trimming pared 4 bases from V and 0 bases from J, leaving 11 bases between. Germline V gene data show CDR1 as SGHTS and CDR2 as YDEGEE. CDR3 nucleotides: TGTGCCAGCAGCCGAGGAACCTATAGCAATCAGCCCCAGCATTTT. Translating it yields CASSRGTYSNQPQHF. The variable domain in full, with the rest retrieved from reference TRBV5-8 and TRBJ1-5, is EAGVTQSPTHLIKTRGQQATLRCSPISGHTSVYWYQQALGLGLQFLLWYDEGEERNRGNFPPRFSGRQFPNYSSELNVNALELEDSALYLCASSRGTYSNQPQHFGDGTRLSIL.

This clonotype was counted only a few times. The V and J genes are TRBV18 and TRBJ2-5; 8 bases align to TRBD1. The CDR3 totals 14 residues. V was pared by 3 bases and J by 5 bases, with 5 bases of the junction left unmatched. Germline assignment: CDR1 KGHSH and CDR2 LQKENI. The CDR3 nucleotides are TGTGCCAGCTCACCTTTGACAGGGGACGAGACCCAGTACTTC. This gives the protein CASSPLTGDETQYF.

V is TRBV4-3 and J is TRBJ1-4; weak D call: TRBD1 (5 bases). There are 16 residues in the CDR3. V was shortened by 4 bases and J by 8 bases, with 20 bases between the two germline ends. Germline V lookup: CDR1 LGHNA, CDR2 YSLEER. CDR3: CASSLDGPSWDEKLFF. The DNA of the CDR3 is TGCGCCAGCAGCCTCGACGGACCCTCCTGGGACGAAAAACTGTTTTTT.